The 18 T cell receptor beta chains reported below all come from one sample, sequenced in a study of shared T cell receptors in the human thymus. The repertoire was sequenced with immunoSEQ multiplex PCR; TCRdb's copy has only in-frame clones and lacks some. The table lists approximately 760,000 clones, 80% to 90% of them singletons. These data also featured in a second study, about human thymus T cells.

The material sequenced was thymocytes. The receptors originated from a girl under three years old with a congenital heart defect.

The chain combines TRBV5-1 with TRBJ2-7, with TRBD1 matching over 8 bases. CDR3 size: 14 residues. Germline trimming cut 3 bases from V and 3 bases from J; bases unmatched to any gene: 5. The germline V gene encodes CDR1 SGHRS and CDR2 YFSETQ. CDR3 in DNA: TGCGCCAGCAGCTCGGACAGGGAACACTACGAGCAGTACTTC. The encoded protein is CASSSDREHYEQYF. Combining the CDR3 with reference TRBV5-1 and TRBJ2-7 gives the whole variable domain KAGVTQTPRYLIKTRGQQVTLSCSPISGHRSVSWYQQTPGQGLQFLFEYFSETQRNKGNFPGRFSGRQFSNSRSEMNVSTLELGDSALYLCASSSDREHYEQYFGPGTRLTVT.

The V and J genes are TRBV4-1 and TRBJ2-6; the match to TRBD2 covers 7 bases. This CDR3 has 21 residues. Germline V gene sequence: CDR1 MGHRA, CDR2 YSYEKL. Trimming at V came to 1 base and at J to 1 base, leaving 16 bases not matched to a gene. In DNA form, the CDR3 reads TGCGCCAGCAGCCAAGTAAGGATGGTGACTAGCCCTAAGTCTGGGGCCAACGTCCTGACTTTC. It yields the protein CASSQVRMVTSPKSGANVLTF.

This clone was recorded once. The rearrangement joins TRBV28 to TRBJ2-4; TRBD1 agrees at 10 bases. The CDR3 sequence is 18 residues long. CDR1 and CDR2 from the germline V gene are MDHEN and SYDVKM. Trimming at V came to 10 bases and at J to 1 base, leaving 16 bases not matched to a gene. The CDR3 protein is CAIRLRDRGEGAKNIQYF. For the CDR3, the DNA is TGTGCCATCAGACTCCGGGACAGGGGCGAGGGGGCCAAAAACATTCAGTACTTC.

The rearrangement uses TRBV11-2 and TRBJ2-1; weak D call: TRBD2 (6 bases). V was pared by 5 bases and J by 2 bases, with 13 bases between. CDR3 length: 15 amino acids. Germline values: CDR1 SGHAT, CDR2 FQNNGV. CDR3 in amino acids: CASSPEPGAYNEQFF. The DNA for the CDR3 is TGTGCCAGCAGCCCGGAACCGGGGGCCTACAATGAGCAGTTCTTC.

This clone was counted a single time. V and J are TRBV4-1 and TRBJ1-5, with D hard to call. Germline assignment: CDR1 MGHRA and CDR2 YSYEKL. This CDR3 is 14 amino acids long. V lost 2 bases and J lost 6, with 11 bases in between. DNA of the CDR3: TGCGCCAGCAGCCAAATCGGAGGGTCTCAGCCCCAGCATTTT. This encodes CASSQIGGSQPQHF.

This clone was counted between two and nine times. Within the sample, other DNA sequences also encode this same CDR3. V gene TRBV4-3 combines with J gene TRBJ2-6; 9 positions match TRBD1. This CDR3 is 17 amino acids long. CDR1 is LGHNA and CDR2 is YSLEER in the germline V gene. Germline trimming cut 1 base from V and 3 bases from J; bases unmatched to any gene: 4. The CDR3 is CASSQGTGVVGANVLTF. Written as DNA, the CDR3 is TGCGCCAGCAGCCAAGGGACAGGGGTGGTTGGGGCCAACGTCCTGACTTTC.

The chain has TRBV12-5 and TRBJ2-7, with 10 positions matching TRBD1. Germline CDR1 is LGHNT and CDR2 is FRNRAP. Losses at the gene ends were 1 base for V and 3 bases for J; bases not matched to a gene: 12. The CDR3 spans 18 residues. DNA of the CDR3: TGTGCTAGTGGTTTGGACCCCGAGGACAGGGGGAATTACTACGAGCAGTACTTC. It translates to CASGLDPEDRGNYYEQYF.

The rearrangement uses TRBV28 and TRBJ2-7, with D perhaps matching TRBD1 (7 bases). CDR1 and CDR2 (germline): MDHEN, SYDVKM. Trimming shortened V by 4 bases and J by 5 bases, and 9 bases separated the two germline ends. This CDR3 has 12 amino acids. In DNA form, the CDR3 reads TGTGCCAGCAGTTCAGGGGGGCACGAGCAGTACTTC. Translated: CASSSGGHEQYF.

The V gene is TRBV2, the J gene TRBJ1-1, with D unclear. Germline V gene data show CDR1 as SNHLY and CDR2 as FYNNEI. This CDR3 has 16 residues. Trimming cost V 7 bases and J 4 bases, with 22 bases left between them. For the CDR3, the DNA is TGTGCCAGCATCACTCGGTCCATAAGTGGTCTCACTGAAGCTTTCTTT. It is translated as CASITRSISGLTEAFF. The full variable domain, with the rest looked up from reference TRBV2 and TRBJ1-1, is EPEVTQTPSHQVTQMGQEVILRCVPISNHLYFYWYRQILGQKVEFLVSFYNNEISEKSEIFDDQFSVERPDGSNFTLKIRSTKLEDSAMYFCASITRSISGLTEAFFGQGTRLTVV.

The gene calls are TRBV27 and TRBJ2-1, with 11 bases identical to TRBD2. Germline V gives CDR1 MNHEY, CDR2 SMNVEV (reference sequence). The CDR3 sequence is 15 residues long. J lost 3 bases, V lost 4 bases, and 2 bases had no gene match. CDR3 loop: CASSSSGGNYNEQFF. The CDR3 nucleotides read TGTGCCAGCAGTTCTAGCGGGGGGAACTACAATGAGCAGTTCTTC.

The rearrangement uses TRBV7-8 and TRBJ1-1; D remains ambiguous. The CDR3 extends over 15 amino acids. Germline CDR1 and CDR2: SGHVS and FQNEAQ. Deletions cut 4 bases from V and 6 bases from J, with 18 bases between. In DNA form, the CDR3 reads TGTGCCAGCAGCTCAACCCGGCAGGCCTCCCCTGAAGCTTTCTTT. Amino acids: CASSSTRQASPEAFF.

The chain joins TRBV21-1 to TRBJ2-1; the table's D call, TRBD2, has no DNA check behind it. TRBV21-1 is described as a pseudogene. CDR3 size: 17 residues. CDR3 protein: CASSLPGLAGVYNEQFF. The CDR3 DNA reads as TGTGCCAGCAGCTTACCGGGACTAGCGGGGGTTTACAATGAGCAGTTCTTC.

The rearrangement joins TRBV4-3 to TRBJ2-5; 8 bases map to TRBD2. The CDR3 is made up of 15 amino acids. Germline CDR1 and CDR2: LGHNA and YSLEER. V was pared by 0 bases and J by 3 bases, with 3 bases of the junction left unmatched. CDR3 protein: CASSQDRGGKETQYF. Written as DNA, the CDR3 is TGCGCCAGCAGCCAAGATCGCGGGGGGAAAGAGACCCAGTACTTC.

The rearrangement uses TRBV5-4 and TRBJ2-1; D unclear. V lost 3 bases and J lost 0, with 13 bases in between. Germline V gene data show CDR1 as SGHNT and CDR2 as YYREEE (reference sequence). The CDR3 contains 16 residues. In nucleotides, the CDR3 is TGTGCCAGCAGCTACGAGGCAGTACCCTCCTACAATGAGCAGTTCTTC. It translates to CASSYEAVPSYNEQFF.

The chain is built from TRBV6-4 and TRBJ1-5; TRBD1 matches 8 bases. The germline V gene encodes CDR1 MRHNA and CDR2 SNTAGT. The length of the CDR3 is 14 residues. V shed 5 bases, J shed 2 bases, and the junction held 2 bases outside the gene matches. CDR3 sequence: CASSQDRGNQPQHF. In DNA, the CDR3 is TGTGCCAGCAGTCAGGACAGGGGCAATCAGCCCCAGCATTTT.

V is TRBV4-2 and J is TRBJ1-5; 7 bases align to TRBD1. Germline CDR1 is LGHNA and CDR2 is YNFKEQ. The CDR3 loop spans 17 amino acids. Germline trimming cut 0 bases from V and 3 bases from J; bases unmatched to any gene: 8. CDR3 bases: TGTGCCAGCAGCCAAGAAAAAGGGACAGCCCCCAATCAGCCCCAGCATTTT. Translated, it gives CASSQEKGTAPNQPQHF.

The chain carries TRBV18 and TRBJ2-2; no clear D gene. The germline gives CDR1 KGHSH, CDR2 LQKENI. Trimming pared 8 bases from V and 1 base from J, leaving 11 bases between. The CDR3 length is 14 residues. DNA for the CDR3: TGTGCCAGCCCAGACACGCTGAACACCGGGGAGCTGTTTTTT. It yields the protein CASPDTLNTGELFF.

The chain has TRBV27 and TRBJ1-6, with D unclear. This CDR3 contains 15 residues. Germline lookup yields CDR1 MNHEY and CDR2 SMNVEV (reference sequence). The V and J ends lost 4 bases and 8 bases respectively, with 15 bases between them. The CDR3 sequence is CASSSSPDWDSPLHF. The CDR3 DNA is TGTGCCAGCAGTTCATCGCCCGACTGGGATTCACCCCTCCACTTT.